Only a few counts were recorded for the clone carrying this T cell receptor beta chain. From germline, CDR1 is LNHDA and CDR2 SQIVND (reference sequence). The CDR3 contains 11 residues. Between the trimmed V and J ends, which lost 7 bases and 3 bases, there was a span of 6 bases. The data stem from a study of T-cell memory formation after mild COVID-19. One entry per CDR3 protein results from TCRdb running MiXCR on the 5' RACE reads. The sample comprises about 350,000 distinct CDR3 sequences, around 13% of which are singletons, and 22% rests with the top ten. The material sequenced was PBMCs or a T cell subset sorted from them (not recorded which). The origin of this receptor is a man between 18 and 29 years old who had mild COVID-19 (a few samples of this study predate the infection). Cell type and time point are not known. V gene TRBV19 combines with J gene TRBJ1-1; no reliable D call. CDR3 DNA sequence: TGTGCCAGTAACGGGTACACTGAAGCTTTCTTT. Its protein is CASNGYTEAFF.